These T cell receptor beta chains were read from a single sample in a study of T cell responses to AZD1222 COVID-19 vaccine. TCRdb keeps only in-frame clones here, not all; method: immunoSEQ multiplex PCR. The sample lists more than 100,000 clones, approximately 92% seen once, with around 3.1% in the top ten. The source material was peripheral blood, sampled on day 0 of AZD1222 vaccination. All receptors derive from an adult in good health. CDR3s include the opening cysteine and the closing phenylalanine or tryptophan. D genes are given only for firm matches. Clone size is given for some rows only: seen once, a few or many times, or a class if the clone is expanded.

>TRBV7-6|21|TRBD2|TRBJ2-5|-
TGTGCCAGCAGCTTAGCTAGCGGGAGGGCTGCCGTGGCTCTACCTGCCCAGACCCAGTACTTC
CASSLASGRAAVALPAQTQYF
>TRBV19|13|-|TRBJ1-1|-
TGTGCCAGTAGCCCGGGCGCGGGGACTGAAGCTTTCTTT
CASSPGAGTEAFF
>TRBV12-1|13|-|TRBJ1-2|-
TGTGCCAGCAGCGGGCGACGGGAGTCTGGCTACACCTTC
CASSGRRESGYTF
>TRBV4-2|15|-|TRBJ2-7|-
TGTGCCAGCAGCCGTAGGGCAGATACTGACTACGAGCAGTACTTC
CASSRRADTDYEQYF
>TRBV27|13|TRBD1|TRBJ1-2|-
TGTGCCAGCAGTTATCAGGGGGCTGGCGGCTACACCTTC
CASSYQGAGGYTF
>TRBV29-1|15|-|TRBJ1-2|-
TGCAGCGCAGAGGACAGCACCCTAAATAACTATGGCTACACCTTC
CSAEDSTLNNYGYTF
>TRBV11-2|16|-|TRBJ1-1|few
TGTGCCAGCAGCTTAGACCTGGTAGGGCTTAACACTGAAGCTTTCTTT
CASSLDLVGLNTEAFF
>TRBV4-3|13|TRBD2|TRBJ2-3|-
TGCGCCAGCAGCCGACTAGCCACAGATACGCAGTATTTT
CASSRLATDTQYF
>TRBV28|17|TRBD1|TRBJ1-1|-
TGTGCCAGCAGTTCGCGACAGGGGTGGGGCACGAACACTGAAGCTTTCTTT
CASSSRQGWGTNTEAFF
>TRBV4-3|17|-|TRBJ1-1|few
TGCGCCAGCAGCCAAGTCCCCCCAGGGAACATGAACACTGAAGCTTTCTTT
CASSQVPPGNMNTEAFF
>TRBV18|16|-|TRBJ2-2|-
TGTGCCAGCTCACCACCGGTCGGCAGAAACACCGGGGAGCTGTTTTTT
CASSPPVGRNTGELFF
>TRBV28|12|TRBD2|TRBJ2-7|-
TGTGCCAGCACGGCGGGGGGCTACGAGCAGTACTTC
CASTAGGYEQYF
>TRBV28|13|-|TRBJ1-2|-
TGTGCCAGCAGTTTACTAGGGTTCTATGGCTACACCTTC
CASSLLGFYGYTF
>TRBV5-1|18|TRBD1|TRBJ2-6|-
TGCGCCAGCAGCTTGATTACAGGGGGACCCTCTGGGGCCAACGTCCTGACTTTC
CASSLITGGPSGANVLTF
>TRBV10-2|14|TRBD1|TRBJ1-1|-
TGCGCCAGCAGTGTACAGGGGGCGAACACTGAAGCTTTCTTT
CASSVQGANTEAFF
>TRBV19|17|TRBD1|TRBJ1-3|-
TGTGCCACTACGACGGGACAGGGCCAACGCTCTGGAAACACCATATATTTT
CATTTGQGQRSGNTIYF
>TRBV28|14|-|TRBJ1-3|-
TGTGCCACCCTTAGTGAGGGGTCCGGAAACACCATATATTTT
CATLSEGSGNTIYF
>TRBV5-1|17|TRBD2|TRBJ2-3|-
TGCGCCAGCAGCTTGGGACTAGCGGAAACTAGCACAGATACGCAGTATTTT
CASSLGLAETSTDTQYF
>TRBV10-3|14|-|TRBJ2-7|-
TGTGCCATCAGTGGGCGGTCGGGGAACTACGAGCAGTACTTC
CAISGRSGNYEQYF
>TRBV2|15|TRBD1|TRBJ1-5|-
TGTGCCAGCAGCGCAACAGGGGAGAGGGGTCAGCCCCAGCATTTT
CASSATGERGQPQHF
>TRBV6-5|13|-|TRBJ1-1|-
TGTGCCACCTACAGGATCCCGAACACTGAAGCTTTCTTT
CATYRIPNTEAFF
>TRBV4-1|15|-|TRBJ2-7|-
TGCGCCAGCAGCCAAACATGGACAGTACCCTACGAGCAGTACTTC
CASSQTWTVPYEQYF
>TRBV7-9|16|-|TRBJ1-2|-
TGTGCCAGCAGCTACGGGGGGGCGCGGTCGAGTCCTGGCTACACCTTC
CASSYGGARSSPGYTF
>TRBV4-2|17|TRBD1|TRBJ1-5|-
TGTGCCAGCAGCCCCTGGACAGGGGCGAATAGCAATCAGCCCCAGCATTTT
CASSPWTGANSNQPQHF
>TRBV5-1|13|-|TRBJ2-1|-
TGCGCCAGCAGCTTAGCTCCCAACAATGAGCAGTTCTTC
CASSLAPNNEQFF
>TRBV25-1|13|-|TRBJ1-5|-
TGTGCCAGCAGTGAATTCGGGTCTCAGCCCCAGCATTTT
CASSEFGSQPQHF
>TRBV5-6|13|-|TRBJ1-3|-
TGTGCCAGCAGCTTGGGTTCTGGAAACACCATATATTTT
CASSLGSGNTIYF
>TRBV6-5|16|-|TRBJ1-5|-
TGTGCCAGCAGTTTCTCAGATATATATAGCAATCAGCCCCAGCATTTT
CASSFSDIYSNQPQHF
>TRBV18|14|TRBD1|TRBJ1-1|-
TGTGCCAGCTCCCAGGACAGGAGCAACACTGAAGCTTTCTTT
CASSQDRSNTEAFF
>TRBV4-1|12|-|TRBJ2-1|-
TGCGCCAGCAGCCGGGACGAGAATGAGCAGTTCTTC
CASSRDENEQFF